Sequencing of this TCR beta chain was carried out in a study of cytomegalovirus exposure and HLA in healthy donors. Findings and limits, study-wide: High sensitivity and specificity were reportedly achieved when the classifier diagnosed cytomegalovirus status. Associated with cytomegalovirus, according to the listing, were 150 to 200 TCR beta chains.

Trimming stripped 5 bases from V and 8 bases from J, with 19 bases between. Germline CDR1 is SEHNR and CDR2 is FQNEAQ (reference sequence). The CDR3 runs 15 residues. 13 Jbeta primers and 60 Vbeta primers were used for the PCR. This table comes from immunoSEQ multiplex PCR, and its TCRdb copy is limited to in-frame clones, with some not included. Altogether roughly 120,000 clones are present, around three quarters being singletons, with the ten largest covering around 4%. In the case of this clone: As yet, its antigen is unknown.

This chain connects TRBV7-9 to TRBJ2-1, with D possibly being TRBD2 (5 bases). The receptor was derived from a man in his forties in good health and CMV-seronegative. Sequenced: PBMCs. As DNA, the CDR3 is TGTGCCAGCAGCCACACACGGGGAGAGAACGATGAGCAGTTCTTC. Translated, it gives CASSHTRGENDEQFF.